The text below deals with one T cell receptor (beta chain). The data were produced by immunoSEQ multiplex PCR, yet TCRdb's version contains in-frame clones alone and is incomplete. The table includes about 85,000 clones, about nine tenths detected once. The source of the sample is a study of PD-1 blockade in classical Hodgkin lymphoma. The CDR3 totals 16 residues. Germline lookup yields CDR1 MNHNY and CDR2 SVGAGI (reference sequence). Trimming removed 2 bases from V and 5 bases from J; junction bases left unmatched: 6. Relapses following autologous stem cell transplantation were seen in all patients, with brentuximab vedotin exposure varying.

This receptor was taken from a human donor with classical Hodgkin lymphoma. Source: peripheral blood mononuclear cells (PBMCs), taken before the second cycle of nivolumab. The chain is built from TRBV6-6 and TRBJ2-2, with 9 bases aligning to TRBD1. The CDR3 DNA is TGTGCCAGCAGTTACCGCCGGGACAGGGCTACCGGGGAGCTGTTTTTT. Translated, it gives CASSYRRDRATGELFF.